These T cell receptor beta chains were read from a single sample in a study of blood T cell repertoires in COVID-19. The data were produced by immunoSEQ multiplex PCR, yet TCRdb's version contains in-frame clones alone and is incomplete. The sample contains 140,000 or so clones, approximately 86% of which appear only once. Sequencing was carried out using peripheral blood. Receptors were obtained from a human donor in a cohort sampled during active COVID-19. CDR3s leave out the opening cysteine and the closing phenylalanine or tryptophan. Fields, in order: J gene, CDR3 length, V gene, CDR3 protein.

>TRBJ2-3|15|TRBV3-1/TRBV3-2
ASSPRGEEGAGDTQY
>TRBJ2-3|14|TRBV7-9
ASSPLDSPSTDTQY
>TRBJ2-3|12|TRBV30
AWSRSRTADTQY
>TRBJ2-1|13|TRBV11-2
ASSLDRDTLNEQF
>TRBJ2-1|14|TRBV11-2
ASPSSGGTRGGEQF
>TRBJ2-1|14|TRBV2
ASRERYGGGRNEQF
>TRBJ2-3|12|TRBV7-2
ASSVTGGADTQY
>TRBJ2-5|12|TRBV30
AWSRSSPSETQY
>TRBJ2-1|14|TRBV28
ASSFPPGGGDNEQF
>TRBJ1-5|12|TRBV6-5
ASSYSGGNQPQH
>TRBJ1-2|15|TRBV3-1/TRBV3-2
ASSQASWRGTAYGYT
>TRBJ1-2|12|TRBV11-2
ASKEQGAAYGYT
>TRBJ2-7|10|TRBV4-1
ASSQDGYEQY
>TRBJ2-1|13|TRBV28
ASSFVRLAGNEQF
>TRBJ2-1|9|TRBV20-1
SARPQGAEF
>TRBJ1-3|14|TRBV4-1
ASSQDRYSSGNTIY
>TRBJ2-1|14|TRBV14
ASSRTGQGIYNEQF
>TRBJ2-3|13|TRBV7-9
ASSLMGGSPDTQY
>TRBJ1-6|18|TRBV24-1
ATSDLSISGQGFDNSPLH
>TRBJ1-2|12|TRBV28
ASSSHQGARGYT
>TRBJ1-4|14|TRBV7-6
ASSLAWTGDNEKLF
>TRBJ1-5|13|TRBV20-1
SASGQGGSNQPQH
>TRBJ1-6|13|TRBV6-6
ASGALGQFNSPLH
>TRBJ2-1|13|TRBV28
ASSSSGTRGNEQF
>TRBJ1-1|13|TRBV2
ASSEGQGYDTEAF
>TRBJ1-1|11|TRBV30
AWSVLLSAEAF
>TRBJ2-2|10|TRBV7-8
LSQGNTGELF
>TRBJ1-2|15|TRBV14
ASSQRARGSKDYGYT
>TRBJ2-2|14|TRBV3-1/TRBV3-2
ASSPPGRSDTGELF
>TRBJ2-2|13|TRBV5-8
ASRTNRGVDGELF
>TRBJ2-7|13|TRBV2
ASSKSTSGSYEQY
>TRBJ2-2|13|TRBV7-9
ASSRQSANTGELF
>TRBJ1-1|11|TRBV18
ASSPQGDTEAF
>TRBJ2-7|12|TRBV11-2
ASSQRAETYEQY
>TRBJ2-1|19|TRBV15
ATSRPPGRRTSGSVSNEQF
>TRBJ1-4|12|TRBV30
AWTGEFTNEKLF
>TRBJ2-7|15|TRBV10-1
ATTGTSGRSGNYEQY
>TRBJ2-1|16|TRBV11-2
ASSSTSGRASTYNEQF
>TRBJ1-1|14|TRBV5-1
ASSFEGTRVNTEAF
>TRBJ2-7|12|TRBV5-1
ASSLDQVRGEQY
>TRBJ2-1|16|TRBV2
ASSEGLEAGTRINEQF
>TRBJ2-5|11|TRBV6-5
ASSPGTRETQY
>TRBJ2-1|13|TRBV5-4
ASTGDRASFNEQF
>TRBJ2-7|10|TRBV28
ASSLVGGEQY
>TRBJ1-1|13|TRBV9
ASSVGGASNTEAF
>TRBJ1-4|11|TRBV4-1
ASRFLGGGKLF
>TRBJ2-3|14|TRBV19
ASSADRGPSTDTQY
>TRBJ2-1|16|TRBV14
ASSQDTLRYPPDNEQF
>TRBJ2-1|11|TRBV10-2
ASRSRGYNEQF
>TRBJ1-5|14|TRBV28
ASSLWKGQRDQPQH
>TRBJ2-1|12|TRBV7-9
ASSWDSNGVEQF